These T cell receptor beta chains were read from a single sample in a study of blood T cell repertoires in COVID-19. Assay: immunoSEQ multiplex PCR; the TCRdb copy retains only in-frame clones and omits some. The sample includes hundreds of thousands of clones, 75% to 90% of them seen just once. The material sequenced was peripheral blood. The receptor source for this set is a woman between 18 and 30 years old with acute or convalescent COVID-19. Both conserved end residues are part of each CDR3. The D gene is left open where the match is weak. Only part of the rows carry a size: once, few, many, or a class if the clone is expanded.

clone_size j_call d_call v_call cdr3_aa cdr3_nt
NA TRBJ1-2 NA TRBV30 CAGGARDYGYTF TGTGCCGGGGGGGCCCGGGACTATGGCTACACCTTC
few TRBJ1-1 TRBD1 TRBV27 CASSKGQGAVNTEAFF TGTGCCAGCAGCAAAGGACAGGGGGCAGTGAACACTGAAGCTTTCTTT
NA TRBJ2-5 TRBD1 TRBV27 CASSYLGQEETQYF TGTGCCAGCAGTTACCTGGGACAGGAAGAGACCCAGTACTTC
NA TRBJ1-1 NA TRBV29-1 CSTLRGNTEAFF TGCAGCACCCTCAGGGGAAACACTGAAGCTTTCTTT
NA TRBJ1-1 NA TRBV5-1 CASSLDLGRNTEAFF TGCGCCAGCAGCTTGGATCTAGGGAGGAACACTGAAGCTTTCTTT
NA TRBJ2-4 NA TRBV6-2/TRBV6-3 CASSYSDPGQGNIQYF TGTGCCAGCAGTTACTCGGACCCCGGGCAGGGAAACATTCAGTACTTC
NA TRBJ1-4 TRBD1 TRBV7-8 CASSHQGARRTNEKLFF TGTGCCAGCAGCCACCAGGGGGCCCGCCGGACTAATGAAAAACTGTTTTTT
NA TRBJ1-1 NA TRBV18 CASSPNRAPNTEAFF TGTGCCAGCTCACCAAACCGAGCACCGAACACTGAAGCTTTCTTT
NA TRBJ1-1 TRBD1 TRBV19 CASSTYRGSTEAFF TGTGCCAGTAGTACCTACAGGGGCAGCACTGAAGCTTTCTTT
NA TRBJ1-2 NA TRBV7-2 CASSIGQQYGYTF TGTGCCAGCAGCATCGGACAGCAATATGGCTACACCTTC
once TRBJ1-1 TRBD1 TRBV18 CASSPNRGETEAFF TGTGCCAGCTCACCCAACAGGGGTGAAACTGAAGCTTTCTTT
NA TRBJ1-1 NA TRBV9 CASSVVAGWETEAFF TGTGCCAGCAGCGTAGTCGCGGGGTGGGAAACTGAAGCTTTCTTT
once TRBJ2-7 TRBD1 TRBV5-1 CASSHGTGGGEQYF TGCGCCAGCAGTCATGGGACAGGGGGCGGCGAGCAGTACTTC
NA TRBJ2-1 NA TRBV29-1 CSAAAGYNEQFF TGCAGCGCGGCTGCGGGGTACAATGAGCAGTTCTTC
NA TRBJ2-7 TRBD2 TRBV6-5 CASRLAGASYEQYF TGTGCCAGCAGACTAGCGGGGGCCTCCTACGAGCAGTACTTC
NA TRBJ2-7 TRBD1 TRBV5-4 CASATGSQEQYF TGTGCCAGCGCGACAGGGTCTCAAGAGCAGTACTTC
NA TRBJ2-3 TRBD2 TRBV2 CASSVGLAGGPTDTQYF TGTGCCAGCAGTGTTGGCCTGGCGGGGGGGCCCACAGATACGCAGTATTTT